This is a list of T cell receptor beta chains from one sample in a study of T-cell reconstitution after alpha-beta-depleted transplantation in children. TCRdb itself ran the PCR reads through MiXCR, one entry per CDR3 protein. Seen here are 100,000 to 130,000 distinct CDR3 sequences, 5.5% to 7% observed once, and the top ten hold 20% to 25%. Source: PBMCs, mostly from graft donor cells, taken 360 days after TCRalphabeta/CD19-depleted stem cell transplant. All receptors come from a male patient between 2 and 15 years old who had a stem cell transplant for acute lymphoblastic leukemia, so the T cells may come from the graft donor. CDR3s include the opening cysteine and the closing phenylalanine or tryptophan. The order of the fields is clone size, D gene, V gene, J gene, CDR3 protein, CDR3 DNA. D genes are given only for firm matches. Not every row has a clone size; where given, it reads once, few, many or a size class.

abundance: many
d_gene: TRBD2
v_gene: TRBV27
j_gene: TRBJ2-1
CDR3aa: CASSLSILAGASEQFF
CDR3nt: TGTGCCAGCAGTTTATCAATACTAGCGGGAGCATCTGAGCAGTTCTTC

abundance: -
d_gene: TRBD2
v_gene: TRBV20-1
j_gene: TRBJ2-1
CDR3aa: CCASGTSGASSYNEQFF
CDR3nt: TGCTGTGCTAGCGGGACTAGCGGGGCCAGCTCCTACAATGAGCAGTTCTTC

abundance: many
d_gene: -
v_gene: TRBV6-5
j_gene: TRBJ2-1
CDR3aa: CASSYGYEQFF
CDR3nt: TGTGCCAGCAGTTATGGTTATGAGCAGTTCTTC

abundance: few
d_gene: -
v_gene: TRBV4-2
j_gene: TRBJ2-7
CDR3aa: CASSQVGGEQYF
CDR3nt: TGTGCCAGCAGCCAAGTAGGAGGGGAGCAGTACTTC

abundance: many
d_gene: -
v_gene: TRBV13
j_gene: TRBJ2-3
CDR3aa: CASTLRAKPPPFRTQYF
CDR3nt: TGTGCCAGCACCCTCAGGGCTAAACCGCCTCCCTTTAGAACGCAGTATTTT

abundance: once
d_gene: TRBD1
v_gene: TRBV18
j_gene: TRBJ2-6
CDR3aa: CASSPRDRVSGANVLTF
CDR3nt: TGTGCCAGCTCACCAAGGGACAGAGTCTCTGGGGCCAACGTCCTGACTTTC

abundance: many
d_gene: -
v_gene: TRBV27
j_gene: TRBJ2-7
CDR3aa: CASSFYSKYEQYF
CDR3nt: TGTGCCAGCAGTTTTTACAGTAAATACGAGCAGTACTTC

abundance: many
d_gene: -
v_gene: TRBV6-2/TRBV6-3
j_gene: TRBJ2-7
CDR3aa: CASSLERVRDYEQYF
CDR3nt: TGTGCCAGCAGCCTGGAGAGGGTGAGGGACTACGAGCAGTACTTC

abundance: -
d_gene: -
v_gene: TRBV6-2/TRBV6-3
j_gene: TRBJ2-1
CDR3aa: CASSTGLFYNAQFF
CDR3nt: TGTGCCAGCAGTACGGGACTCTTCTACAATGCGCAGTTCTTC

abundance: many
d_gene: TRBD1
v_gene: TRBV7-2
j_gene: TRBJ2-7
CDR3aa: CASSLYTGGSYEQYF
CDR3nt: TGTGCCAGCAGCTTATACACAGGGGGCTCCTACGAGCAGTACTTC

abundance: few
d_gene: -
v_gene: TRBV11-2
j_gene: TRBJ2-1
CDR3aa: CASSYPSGAGRSYNEQFF
CDR3nt: TGTGCCAGCAGCTACCCTTCAGGGGCGGGGCGCTCCTACAATGAGCAGTTCTTC

abundance: few
d_gene: -
v_gene: TRBV12-3/TRBV12-4
j_gene: TRBJ2-5
CDR3aa: CASSLKWYQETQYF
CDR3nt: TGTGCCAGCAGTTTAAAGTGGTACCAAGAGACCCAGTACTTC

abundance: few
d_gene: TRBD1
v_gene: TRBV6-1
j_gene: TRBJ2-7
CDR3aa: CASRPGQGAYEQYF
CDR3nt: TGTGCCAGCAGGCCGGGACAGGGAGCCTACGAGCAGTACTTC

abundance: few
d_gene: TRBD1
v_gene: TRBV7-9
j_gene: TRBJ2-7
CDR3aa: CASSPRDRGNHEQYF
CDR3nt: TGTGCCAGCAGCCCTCGGGACAGGGGAAACCACGAGCAGTACTTC

abundance: -
d_gene: -
v_gene: TRBV7-9
j_gene: TRBJ1-5
CDR3aa: CASSFPNSYNQPQHF
CDR3nt: TGTGCCAGCAGCTTTCCCAACAGCTACAATCAGCCCCAGCATTTT

abundance: many
d_gene: -
v_gene: TRBV5-6
j_gene: TRBJ2-3
CDR3aa: CASSLDPPDTQYF
CDR3nt: TGTGCCAGCAGCTTAGACCCGCCAGATACGCAGTATTTT

abundance: -
d_gene: TRBD1
v_gene: TRBV3-1
j_gene: TRBJ2-6
CDR3aa: CASSLPTGGSWANVLTF
CDR3nt: TGTGCCAGCAGCCTTCCTACAGGGGGCTCATGGGCCAACGTCCTGACTTTC

abundance: many
d_gene: -
v_gene: TRBV7-9
j_gene: TRBJ2-1
CDR3aa: CASSPPGREVYNEQFF
CDR3nt: TGTGCCAGCAGCCCCCCCGGCAGGGAAGTGTACAATGAGCAGTTCTTC

abundance: few
d_gene: TRBD1
v_gene: TRBV7-9
j_gene: TRBJ1-1
CDR3aa: CASSPDREAFF
CDR3nt: TGTGCCAGCAGTCCGGACAGGGAAGCTTTCTTT

abundance: many
d_gene: TRBD2
v_gene: TRBV27
j_gene: TRBJ2-5
CDR3aa: CASSSTSEQETQYF
CDR3nt: TGTGCCAGCAGTTCGACTAGCGAACAAGAGACCCAGTACTTC

abundance: few
d_gene: -
v_gene: TRBV28
j_gene: TRBJ1-3
CDR3aa: CASSSGTLSGNTIYF
CDR3nt: TGTGCCAGCAGTTCCGGGACCCTCTCTGGAAACACCATATATTTT

abundance: -
d_gene: TRBD1
v_gene: TRBV20-1
j_gene: TRBJ2-1
CDR3aa: CSGLLGQIYNEQFF
CDR3nt: TGCAGTGGCCTCCTGGGACAGATCTACAATGAGCAGTTCTTC

abundance: many
d_gene: TRBD1
v_gene: TRBV4-2
j_gene: TRBJ2-7
CDR3aa: CASSQLDLQGAYEQYF
CDR3nt: TGTGCCAGCAGCCAGTTAGATCTACAGGGGGCCTACGAGCAGTACTTC

abundance: many
d_gene: -
v_gene: TRBV10-3
j_gene: TRBJ2-2
CDR3aa: CAIGAGQGVITGELFF
CDR3nt: TGTGCCATCGGAGCAGGGCAGGGCGTAATCACCGGGGAGCTGTTTTTT

abundance: -
d_gene: TRBD2
v_gene: TRBV9
j_gene: TRBJ2-7
CDR3aa: CASTPGTSRAYEQYF
CDR3nt: TGTGCCAGCACCCCAGGGACTAGTAGGGCCTACGAGCAGTACTTC

abundance: -
d_gene: TRBD2
v_gene: TRBV3-1
j_gene: TRBJ2-1
CDR3aa: CAFWAGTSGVPYNEQFF
CDR3nt: TGTGCCTTCTGGGCCGGGACTAGCGGGGTCCCCTACAATGAGCAGTTCTTC

abundance: few
d_gene: -
v_gene: TRBV5-6
j_gene: TRBJ1-6
CDR3aa: CASSLAGRSPLHF
CDR3nt: TGTGCCAGCAGCTTGGCCGGGAGGTCACCCCTCCACTTT

abundance: many
d_gene: -
v_gene: TRBV9
j_gene: TRBJ2-7
CDR3aa: CASSARREQYF
CDR3nt: TGTGCCAGCAGCGCCCGGAGGGAGCAGTACTTC

abundance: -
d_gene: -
v_gene: TRBV7-6
j_gene: TRBJ2-1
CDR3aa: CASSLGWGSSYNEQFF
CDR3nt: TGTGCCAGCAGCTTAGGGTGGGGGAGCTCCTACAATGAGCAGTTCTTC

abundance: few
d_gene: TRBD2
v_gene: TRBV6-1
j_gene: TRBJ2-5
CDR3aa: CASSPSTSGRETQYF
CDR3nt: TGTGCCAGCAGTCCCTCTACTAGCGGGAGAGAGACCCAGTACTTC

abundance: many
d_gene: -
v_gene: TRBV28
j_gene: TRBJ2-3
CDR3aa: CASSFSNAGTDTQYF
CDR3nt: TGTGCCAGCAGTTTCTCGAATGCAGGGACGGATACGCAGTATTTT

abundance: -
d_gene: TRBD1
v_gene: TRBV9
j_gene: TRBJ1-5
CDR3aa: CASSVAGQKDNQPQHF
CDR3nt: TGTGCCAGCAGCGTAGCGGGACAGAAGGACAATCAGCCCCAGCATTTT

abundance: -
d_gene: -
v_gene: TRBV27
j_gene: TRBJ1-1
CDR3aa: CASSLSVWGNTEAFF
CDR3nt: TGTGCCAGCAGTTTATCGGTTTGGGGGAACACTGAAGCTTTCTTT

abundance: few
d_gene: TRBD2
v_gene: TRBV20-1
j_gene: TRBJ2-1
CDR3aa: CSARLADGSYNEQFF
CDR3nt: TGCAGTGCTAGACTAGCGGACGGCTCCTACAATGAGCAGTTCTTC